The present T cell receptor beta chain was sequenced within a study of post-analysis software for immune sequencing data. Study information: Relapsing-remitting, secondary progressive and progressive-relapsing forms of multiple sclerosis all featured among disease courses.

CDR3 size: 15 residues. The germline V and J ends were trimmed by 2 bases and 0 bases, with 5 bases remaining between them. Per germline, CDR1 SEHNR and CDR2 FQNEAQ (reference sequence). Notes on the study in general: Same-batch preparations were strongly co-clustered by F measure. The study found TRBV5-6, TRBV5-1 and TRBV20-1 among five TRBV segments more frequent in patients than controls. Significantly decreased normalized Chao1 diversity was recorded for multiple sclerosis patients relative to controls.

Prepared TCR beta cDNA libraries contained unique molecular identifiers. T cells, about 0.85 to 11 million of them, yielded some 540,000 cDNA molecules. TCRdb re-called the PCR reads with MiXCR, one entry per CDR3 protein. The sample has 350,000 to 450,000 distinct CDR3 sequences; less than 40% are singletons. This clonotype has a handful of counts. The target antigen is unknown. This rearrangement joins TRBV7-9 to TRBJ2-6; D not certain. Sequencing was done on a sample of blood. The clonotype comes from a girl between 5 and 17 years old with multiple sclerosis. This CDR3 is CASSLPFSGANVLTF. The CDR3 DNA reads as TGTGCCAGCAGCTTACCGTTCTCTGGGGCCAACGTCCTGACTTTC.